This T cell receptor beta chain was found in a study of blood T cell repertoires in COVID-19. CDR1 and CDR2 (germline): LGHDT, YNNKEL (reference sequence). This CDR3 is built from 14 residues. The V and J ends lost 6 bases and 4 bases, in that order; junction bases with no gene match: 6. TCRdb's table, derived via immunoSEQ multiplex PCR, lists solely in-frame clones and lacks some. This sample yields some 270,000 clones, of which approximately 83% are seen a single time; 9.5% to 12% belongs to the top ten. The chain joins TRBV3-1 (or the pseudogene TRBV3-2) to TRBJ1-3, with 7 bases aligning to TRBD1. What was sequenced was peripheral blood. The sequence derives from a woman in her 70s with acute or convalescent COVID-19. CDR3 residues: CASRQTGSGNTIYF. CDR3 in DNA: TGTGCCAGCAGACAGACAGGGAGCGGAAACACCATATATTTT.